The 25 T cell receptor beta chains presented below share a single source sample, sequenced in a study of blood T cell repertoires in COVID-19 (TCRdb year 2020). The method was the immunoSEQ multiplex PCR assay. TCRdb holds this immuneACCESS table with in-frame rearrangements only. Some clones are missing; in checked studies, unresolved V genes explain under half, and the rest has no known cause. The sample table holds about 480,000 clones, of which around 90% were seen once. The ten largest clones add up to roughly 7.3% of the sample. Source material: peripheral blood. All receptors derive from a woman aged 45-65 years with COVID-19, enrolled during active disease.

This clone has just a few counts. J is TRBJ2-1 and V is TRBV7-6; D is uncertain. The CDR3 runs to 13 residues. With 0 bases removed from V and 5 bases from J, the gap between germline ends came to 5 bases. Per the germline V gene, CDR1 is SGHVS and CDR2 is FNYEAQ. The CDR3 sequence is CASSLANNNEQFF. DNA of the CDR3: TGTGCCAGCAGCTTAGCAAACAACAATGAGCAGTTCTTC.

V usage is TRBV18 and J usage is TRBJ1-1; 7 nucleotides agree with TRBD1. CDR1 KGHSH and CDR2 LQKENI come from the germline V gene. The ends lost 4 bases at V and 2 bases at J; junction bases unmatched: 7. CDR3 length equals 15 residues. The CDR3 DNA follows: TGTGCCAGCTCACAATCGGGACAGATTAACACTGAAGCTTTCTTT. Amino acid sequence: CASSQSGQINTEAFF.

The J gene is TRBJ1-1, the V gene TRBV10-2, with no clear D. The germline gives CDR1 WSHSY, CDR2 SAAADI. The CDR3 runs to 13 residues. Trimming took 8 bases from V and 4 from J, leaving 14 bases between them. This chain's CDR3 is CASATRGSTEAFF. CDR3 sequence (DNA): TGCGCCAGCGCCACCCGGGGAAGCACTGAAGCTTTCTTT.

The DNA for the CDR3 is TGTGCCAGCATCAGCGGCGTTGGGGACACTGAAGCTTTCTTT. Translating it yields CASISGVGDTEAFF. The rearrangement links TRBV2 to TRBJ1-1, with unresolved D. Deletions cut 7 bases from V and 3 bases from J, with 15 bases between. The CDR3 length is 14 residues. The germline CDR1 and CDR2 sequences are SNHLY and FYNNEI.

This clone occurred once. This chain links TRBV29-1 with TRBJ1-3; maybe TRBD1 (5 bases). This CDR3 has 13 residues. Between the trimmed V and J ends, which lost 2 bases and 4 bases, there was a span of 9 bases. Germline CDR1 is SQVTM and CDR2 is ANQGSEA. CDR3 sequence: CSVESRQGNTIYF. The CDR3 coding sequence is TGCAGCGTTGAAAGCCGACAGGGAAACACCATATATTTT.

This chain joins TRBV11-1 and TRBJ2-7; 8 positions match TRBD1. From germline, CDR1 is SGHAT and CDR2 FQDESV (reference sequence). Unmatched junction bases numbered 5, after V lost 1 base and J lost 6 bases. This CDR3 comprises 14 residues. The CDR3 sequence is CASSLGQGLREQYF. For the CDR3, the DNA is TGTGCCAGCAGCTTAGGACAGGGGCTTCGCGAGCAGTACTTC.

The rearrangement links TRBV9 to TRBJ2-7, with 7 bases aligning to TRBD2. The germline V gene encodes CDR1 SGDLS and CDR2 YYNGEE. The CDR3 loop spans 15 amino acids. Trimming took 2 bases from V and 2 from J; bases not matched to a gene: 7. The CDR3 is CASSVGGGGTYEQYF. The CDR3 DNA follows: TGTGCCAGCAGCGTTGGTGGCGGGGGTACCTACGAGCAGTACTTC.

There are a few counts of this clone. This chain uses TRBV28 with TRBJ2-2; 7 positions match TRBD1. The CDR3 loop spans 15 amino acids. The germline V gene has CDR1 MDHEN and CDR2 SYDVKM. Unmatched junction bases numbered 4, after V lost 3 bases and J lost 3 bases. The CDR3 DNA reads TGTGCCAGCAGTTTCTCCAGGGGGTACACCGGGGAGCTGTTTTTT. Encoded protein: CASSFSRGYTGELFF. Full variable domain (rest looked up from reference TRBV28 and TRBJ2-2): DVKVTQSSRYLVKRTGEKVFLECVQDMDHENMFWYRQDPGLGLRLIYFSYDVKMKEKGDIPEGYSVSREKKERFSLILESASTNQTSMYLCASSFSRGYTGELFFGEGSRLTVL.

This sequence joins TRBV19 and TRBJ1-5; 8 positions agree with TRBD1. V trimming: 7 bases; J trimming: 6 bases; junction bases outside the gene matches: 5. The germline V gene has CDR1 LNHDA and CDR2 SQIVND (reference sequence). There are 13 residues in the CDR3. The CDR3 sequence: CASKRTGSQPQHF. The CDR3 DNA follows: TGTGCCAGTAAAAGGACAGGGAGTCAGCCCCAGCATTTT. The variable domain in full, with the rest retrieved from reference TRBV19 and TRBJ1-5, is DGGITQSPKYLFRKEGQNVTLSCEQNLNHDAMYWYRQDPGQGLRLIYYSQIVNDFQKGDIAEGYSVSREKKESFPLTVTSAQKNPTAFYLCASKRTGSQPQHFGDGTRLSIL.

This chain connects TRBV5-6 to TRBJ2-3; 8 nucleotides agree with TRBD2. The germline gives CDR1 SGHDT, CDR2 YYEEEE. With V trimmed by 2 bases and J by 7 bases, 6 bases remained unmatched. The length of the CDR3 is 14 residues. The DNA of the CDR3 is TGTGCCAGCAGCTTCACACTAGCGGTCAATACGCAGTATTTT. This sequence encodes CASSFTLAVNTQYF.

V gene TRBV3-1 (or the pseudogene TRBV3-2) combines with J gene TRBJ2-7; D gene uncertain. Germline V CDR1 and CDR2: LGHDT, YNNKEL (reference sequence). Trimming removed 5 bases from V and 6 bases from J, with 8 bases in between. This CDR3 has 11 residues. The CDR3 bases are TGTGCCAGCAGCTACTCGGGCGAGCAGTACTTC. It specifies CASSYSGEQYF.

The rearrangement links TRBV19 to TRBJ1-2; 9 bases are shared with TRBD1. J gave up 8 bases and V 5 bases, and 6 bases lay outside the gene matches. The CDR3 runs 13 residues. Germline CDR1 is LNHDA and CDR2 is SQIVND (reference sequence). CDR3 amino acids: CASSEQGAGGYTF. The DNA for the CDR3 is TGTGCCAGTAGTGAACAGGGGGCAGGAGGCTACACCTTC.

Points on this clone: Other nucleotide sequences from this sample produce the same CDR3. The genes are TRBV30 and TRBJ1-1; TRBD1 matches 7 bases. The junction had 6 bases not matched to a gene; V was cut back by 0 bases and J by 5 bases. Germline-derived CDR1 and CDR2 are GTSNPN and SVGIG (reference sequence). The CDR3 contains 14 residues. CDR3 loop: CAWSVSGGWTEAFF. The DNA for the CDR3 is TGTGCCTGGAGTGTTTCAGGGGGATGGACTGAAGCTTTCTTT.

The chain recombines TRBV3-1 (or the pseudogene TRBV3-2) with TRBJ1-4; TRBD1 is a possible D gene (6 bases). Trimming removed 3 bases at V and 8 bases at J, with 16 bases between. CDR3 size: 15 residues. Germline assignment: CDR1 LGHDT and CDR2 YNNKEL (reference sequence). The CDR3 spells CASSQNTGSREKLFF. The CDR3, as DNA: TGTGCCAGCAGCCAGAATACAGGGTCTCGGGAAAAACTGTTTTTT.

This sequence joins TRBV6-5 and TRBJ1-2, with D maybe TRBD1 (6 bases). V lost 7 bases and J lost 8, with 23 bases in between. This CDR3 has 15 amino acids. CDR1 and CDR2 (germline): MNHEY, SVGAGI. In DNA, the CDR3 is TGTGCCAGCACCCGAAGCGGGACACCCGAGGGGGGCTACACCTTC. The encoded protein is CASTRSGTPEGGYTF.

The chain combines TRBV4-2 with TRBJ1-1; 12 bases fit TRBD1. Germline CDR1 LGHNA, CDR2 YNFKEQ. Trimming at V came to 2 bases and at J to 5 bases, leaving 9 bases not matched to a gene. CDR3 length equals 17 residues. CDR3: CASSQLGQGARGTEAFF. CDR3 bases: TGTGCCAGCAGCCAATTGGGACAGGGGGCTAGAGGTACTGAAGCTTTCTTT.

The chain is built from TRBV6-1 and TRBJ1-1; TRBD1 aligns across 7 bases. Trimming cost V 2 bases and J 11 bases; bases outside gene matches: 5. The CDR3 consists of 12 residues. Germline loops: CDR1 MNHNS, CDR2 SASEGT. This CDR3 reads CASSELLQGAFF. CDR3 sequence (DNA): TGTGCCAGCAGTGAATTGTTACAGGGGGCTTTCTTT.

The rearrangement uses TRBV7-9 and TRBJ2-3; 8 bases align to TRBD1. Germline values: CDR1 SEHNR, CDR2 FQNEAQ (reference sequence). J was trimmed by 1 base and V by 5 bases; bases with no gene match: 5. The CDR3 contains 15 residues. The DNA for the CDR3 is TGTGCCAGCAGCCCGCCGGACAGGGGCACAGATACGCAGTATTTT. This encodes CASSPPDRGTDTQYF.

In DNA form, the CDR3 reads TGTGCCAGCAGTTACAGCTATAGCAATCAGCCCCAGCATTTT. This sequence encodes CASSYSYSNQPQHF. The chain is built from TRBV6-2 or TRBV6-3 and TRBJ1-5; no clear D gene. Trimming took 2 bases from V and 0 from J, leaving 5 bases between them. The CDR3 runs 14 residues. Per the germline V gene, CDR1 is MNHEY and CDR2 is SVGEGT.

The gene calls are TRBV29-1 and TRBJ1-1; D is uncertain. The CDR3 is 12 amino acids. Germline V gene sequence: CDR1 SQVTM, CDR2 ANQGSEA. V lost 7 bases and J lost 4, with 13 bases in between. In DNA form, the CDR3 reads TGCAGCGCCCAAAGACACCTCACTGAAGCTTTCTTT. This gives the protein CSAQRHLTEAFF. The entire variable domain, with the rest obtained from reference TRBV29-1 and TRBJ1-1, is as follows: SAVISQKPSRDICQRGTSLTIQCQVDSQVTMMFWYRQQPGQSLTLIATANQGSEATYESGFVIDKFPISRPNLTFSTLTVSNMSPEDSSIYLCSAQRHLTEAFFGQGTRLTVV.

In DNA, the CDR3 is TGCGCCAGCAGTCCGCGACTAGCATCGATTAATGAGCAGTTCTTC. Translated: CASSPRLASINEQFF. This chain links TRBV10-1 with TRBJ2-1; 7 bases fit TRBD2. Germline V lookup: CDR1 WNHNN, CDR2 SYGVQD (reference sequence). This CDR3 is built from 15 residues. J lost 7 bases, V lost 5 bases, and 11 bases had no gene match.

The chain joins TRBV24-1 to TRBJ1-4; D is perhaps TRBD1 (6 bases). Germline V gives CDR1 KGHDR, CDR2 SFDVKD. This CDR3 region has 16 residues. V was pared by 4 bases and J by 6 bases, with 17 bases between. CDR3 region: CATSDGGQGIDEKLFF. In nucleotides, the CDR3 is TGTGCCACCAGTGACGGGGGGCAAGGGATCGATGAAAAACTGTTTTTT.

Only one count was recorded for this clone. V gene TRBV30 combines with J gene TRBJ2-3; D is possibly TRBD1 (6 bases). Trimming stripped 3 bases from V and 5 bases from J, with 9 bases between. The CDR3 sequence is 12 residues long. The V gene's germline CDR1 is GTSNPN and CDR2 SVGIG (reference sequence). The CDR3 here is CAWRPRGDTQYF. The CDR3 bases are TGTGCCTGGAGGCCCAGGGGAGATACGCAGTATTTT.

The CDR3 spells CASSLDGAVNTEAFF. In DNA form, the CDR3 reads TGTGCCAGCAGCCTAGACGGTGCCGTGAACACTGAAGCTTTCTTT. The rearrangement uses TRBV6-5 and TRBJ1-1; D is undetermined. CDR1 and CDR2 (germline): MNHEY, SVGAGI. The CDR3 has 15 amino acids. Trimming removed 6 bases from V and 0 bases from J, with 14 bases in between.

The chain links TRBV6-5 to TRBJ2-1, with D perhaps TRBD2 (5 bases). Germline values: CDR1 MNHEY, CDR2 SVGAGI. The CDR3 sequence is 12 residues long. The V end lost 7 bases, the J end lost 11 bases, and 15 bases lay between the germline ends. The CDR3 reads CASTEPGKQQFF. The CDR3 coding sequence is TGTGCCAGCACCGAACCGGGGAAGCAGCAGTTCTTC.